These 21 T cell receptor beta chains share one sample of origin, sequenced in a study of cytotoxic CD8 clonotypes in ibrutinib-treated CLL. Data came from immunoSEQ multiplex PCR; TCRdb stores just in-frame clones and leaves some out. There are some 130,000 clones in the sample; 80% to 90% occur only once, and about 1.9% lies in the top ten. The sequencing used PBMCs, collected after 24 months of ibrutinib treatment. The source is a human donor with chronic lymphocytic leukemia.

The chain employs TRBV7-3 and TRBJ2-2, with D hard to call. Trimming left V 4 bases short and J 8 bases short, with 11 bases between. Looked up from germline, CDR1 is SGHTA and CDR2 is FQGTGA. This CDR3 is 13 amino acids long. The CDR3 DNA reads as TGTGCCAGCAGCTCGGCTGCGAGGGGGGAGCTGTTTTTT. Its protein is CASSSAARGELFF.

This chain connects TRBV2 to TRBJ1-6; TRBD1 aligns across 9 bases. Germline V lookup: CDR1 SNHLY, CDR2 FYNNEI. The ends lost 5 bases at V and 7 bases at J; junction bases unmatched: 9. The CDR3 has 16 amino acids. The CDR3 coding sequence is TGTGCCAGCAGTAGGGGACAGGGATTTGACAATTCACCCCTCCACTTT. It is translated as CASSRGQGFDNSPLHF.

V is TRBV9 and J is TRBJ2-5, with D unresolved. The CDR3 has 14 amino acids. Germline values: CDR1 SGDLS, CDR2 YYNGEE. V was shortened by 3 bases and J by 1 base, with 10 bases between the two germline ends. The CDR3, as DNA: TGTGCCAGCAGCGGTCTGAATTCCCAAGAGACCCAGTACTTC. Amino acid sequence: CASSGLNSQETQYF. Supplemented by reference TRBV9 and TRBJ2-5, the full variable domain reads DSGVTQTPKHLITATGQRVTLRCSPRSGDLSVYWYQQSLDQGLQFLIQYYNGEERAKGNILERFSAQQFPDLHSELNLSSLELGDSALYFCASSGLNSQETQYFGPGTRLLVL.

The chain employs TRBV19 and TRBJ2-7; perhaps TRBD2 as D (6 bases). This CDR3 has 16 amino acids. The germline gives CDR1 LNHDA, CDR2 SQIVND (reference sequence). The ends were cut back, 6 bases at V and 2 bases at J, with 20 bases in the middle. The CDR3 region has the DNA TGTGCCAGTAGCAATACGGGCGGGACGGACACCTACGAGCAGTACTTC. It encodes CASSNTGGTDTYEQYF.

V gene TRBV7-9 combines with J gene TRBJ2-7; 9 bases line up with TRBD2. CDR1 and CDR2 from the germline V gene are SEHNR and FQNEAQ (reference sequence). Trimming cost V 7 bases and J 9 bases; bases outside gene matches: 10. This CDR3 comprises 13 residues. The CDR3 here is CASTPALAGWQYF. In DNA, the CDR3 is TGTGCCAGCACCCCGGCTCTAGCGGGATGGCAGTACTTC.

The chain carries TRBV9 and TRBJ2-6; TRBD2 is a possible D gene (5 bases). This CDR3 has 16 amino acids. Trimming removed 0 bases at V and 0 bases at J, with 7 bases between. The germline CDR1 and CDR2 sequences are SGDLS and YYNGEE. CDR3 region: CASSVGTRSGANVLTF. CDR3 bases: TGTGCCAGCAGCGTAGGGACTCGCTCTGGGGCCAACGTCCTGACTTTC.

This chain links TRBV7-9 with TRBJ2-5; 7 positions match TRBD2. Trimming removed 4 bases from V and 2 bases from J; junction bases left unmatched: 10. The germline V gene encodes CDR1 SEHNR and CDR2 FQNEAQ (reference sequence). CDR3 length: 16 residues. This CDR3 is CASSSFLAAGQETQYF. The CDR3 DNA reads TGTGCCAGCAGCTCTTTTCTAGCGGCGGGACAAGAGACCCAGTACTTC.

The genes are TRBV4-3 and TRBJ1-1, with D possibly TRBD1 on 6 matching bases. Trimming took off 4 bases at V and 4 bases at J, with 13 bases between the two ends. Germline V gene data show CDR1 as LGHNA and CDR2 as YSLEER. The CDR3 is 14 residues long. This CDR3 reads CASSLRGGGTEAFF. DNA for the CDR3: TGCGCCAGCAGCCTCAGGGGTGGGGGCACTGAAGCTTTCTTT.

V and J are TRBV7-9 and TRBJ1-4; D is perhaps TRBD1 (6 bases). V was pared by 2 bases and J by 10 bases, with 20 bases between. The CDR3 length is 16 residues. From germline, CDR1 is SEHNR and CDR2 FQNEAQ (reference sequence). Here the CDR3 reads CASSLRSGRGVGKLFF. The CDR3 DNA sequence: TGTGCCAGCAGCTTACGTTCGGGCAGGGGAGTCGGAAAACTGTTTTTT.

The CDR3, as DNA: TGTGCCAGCAGTTTATCCCCCAACAGGGGGCACTATGGCTACACCTTC. Translation: CASSLSPNRGHYGYTF. This chain uses TRBV27 with TRBJ1-2, with 9 bases identical to TRBD1. The length of the CDR3 is 16 residues. CDR1 and CDR2 from the germline V gene are MNHEY and SMNVEV (reference sequence). Losses at the gene ends were 0 bases for V and 3 bases for J; bases not matched to a gene: 5.

The chain employs TRBV10-3 and TRBJ2-1; 12 bases agree with TRBD1. This CDR3 has 13 residues. V lost 8 bases and J lost 6; bases outside the gene matches: 2. Germline CDR1 and CDR2: ENHRY and SYGVKD. The CDR3 nucleotides read TGTGCCATCGGGACAGGGGGCTTCAATGAGCAGTTCTTC. Its translation is CAIGTGGFNEQFF.

The chain employs TRBV19 and TRBJ1-5, with D possibly being TRBD1 (6 bases). Trimming removed 6 bases from V and 4 bases from J, with 7 bases in between. Germline V CDR1 and CDR2: LNHDA, SQIVND (reference sequence). This CDR3 is 12 amino acids long. The CDR3 DNA reads as TGTGCCAGTAGGGACAGAAATCAGCCCCAGCATTTT. This encodes CASRDRNQPQHF.

V and J are TRBV2 and TRBJ2-3; a weak D match, TRBD2 (5 bases). This CDR3 is 13 amino acids long. CDR1 and CDR2 (germline): SNHLY, FYNNEI. Between the trimmed V and J ends, which lost 7 bases and 3 bases, there was a span of 11 bases. In DNA form, the CDR3 reads TGTGCCAGCACTGGAGAGGGAACAGATACGCAGTATTTT. Residues: CASTGEGTDTQYF. Full variable domain (remainder filled in from reference TRBV2 and TRBJ2-3): EPEVTQTPSHQVTQMGQEVILRCVPISNHLYFYWYRQILGQKVEFLVSFYNNEISEKSEIFDDQFSVERPDGSNFTLKIRSTKLEDSAMYFCASTGEGTDTQYFGPGTRLTVL.

This clone was seen more than once but under ten times. The chain is built from TRBV5-1 and TRBJ1-1, with D tentatively TRBD1 (6 bases). The CDR3 spans 12 residues. Germline V CDR1 and CDR2: SGHRS, YFSETQ. Trimming took off 5 bases at V and 10 bases at J, with 15 bases between the two ends. The chain's CDR3 is CASSEAGEGAFF. CDR3 DNA: TGCGCCAGCAGTGAGGCAGGGGAGGGAGCTTTCTTT.

This chain joins TRBV6-1 and TRBJ1-1, with 7 bases matching TRBD1. J lost 1 base, V lost 11 bases, and 10 bases had no gene match. The CDR3 contains 14 residues. Germline V gene data show CDR1 as MNHNS and CDR2 as SASEGT. The CDR3 coding sequence is TGTGCCGCCCTTGCAGGGGGAGCGAACACTGAAGCTTTCTTT. It codes for CAALAGGANTEAFF.

The rearrangement uses TRBV11-1 and TRBJ2-3, with a tentative D call TRBD1 (5 bases). Between the trimmed V and J ends, which lost 5 bases and 2 bases, there was a span of 11 bases. Looked up from germline, CDR1 is SGHAT and CDR2 is FQDESV (reference sequence). This CDR3 is built from 14 residues. CDR3 in DNA: TGTGCCAGCAGCGCGCAGGGTTACACAGATACGCAGTATTTT. Translated: CASSAQGYTDTQYF.

This chain uses TRBV6-1 with TRBJ1-3, with a tentative D call TRBD1 (6 bases). Germline V gene data show CDR1 as MNHNS and CDR2 as SASEGT. The CDR3 consists of 14 residues. V shed 0 bases and J shed 4 bases, with 7 bases lying between them. CDR3 sequence (DNA): TGTGCCAGCAGTGAAGCAGGGGGAGGAAACACCATATATTTT. This codes for CASSEAGGGNTIYF.

This clone has only a few counts. The rearrangement links TRBV19 to TRBJ1-1; D is possibly TRBD1 (6 bases). The CDR3 covers 14 residues. The ends were cut back, 7 bases at V and 1 base at J, with 13 bases in the middle. The germline V gene has CDR1 LNHDA and CDR2 SQIVND (reference sequence). CDR3 sequence reads: CASTRQAKNTEAFF. The CDR3 DNA reads TGTGCCAGTACCCGACAGGCTAAGAACACTGAAGCTTTCTTT.

The count of this clone is one. V is TRBV29-1 and J is TRBJ2-5, with D maybe TRBD2 (6 bases). CDR1 and CDR2 from the germline V gene are SQVTM and ANQGSEA. Trimming pared 1 base from V and 1 base from J, leaving 16 bases between. This CDR3 region has 16 residues. CDR3 DNA sequence: TGCAGCGTTGAAGCTGGAGGAGGGCACATCCAAGAGACCCAGTACTTC. It translates to CSVEAGGGHIQETQYF.

The V gene is TRBV6-1, the J gene TRBJ1-5; no clear D. Trimming took 1 base from V and 9 from J, leaving 13 bases between them. This CDR3 is 14 amino acids long. The germline V gene encodes CDR1 MNHNS and CDR2 SASEGT. CDR3 residues: CASSEGEDPRPQHF. CDR3 coding DNA: TGTGCCAGCAGTGAAGGGGAGGACCCTAGGCCCCAGCATTTT.

This rearrangement joins TRBV4-2 to TRBJ2-1, with TRBD2 matching over 9 bases. V shed 0 bases, J shed 6 bases, and the junction held 3 bases outside the gene matches. CDR1 and CDR2 from the germline V gene are LGHNA and YNFKEQ. The CDR3 loop spans 15 amino acids. In DNA, the CDR3 is TGTGCCAGCAGCCAAGATAGCGGGAGTAGCAATGAGCAGTTCTTC. Amino acids: CASSQDSGSSNEQFF.